Here is one TCR beta chain with its context. The table lists this clone with many counts. This receptor's antigen is unknown. The input lacks base qualities; no much larger clone sits a single base away. TCRbeta CDR3 regions were amplified from genomic DNA by means of the immunoSEQ Assay, a bias-controlled multiplex PCR. Per the source publication's procedure: Within the assay, amplification of reference gene primers was used to estimate how many nucleated cells each sample contained. Sequence reads were collapsed and filtered to measure the absolute abundance of every unique TCRbeta CDR3 rearrangement. Productive Simpson clonality was computed per sample as the square root of Simpson's diversity index over productive rearrangements. In TCRdb, the immuneACCESS table is reduced to in-frame sequences with V and J assigned. These tables do not hold every clone; where another copy was compared, an unresolved V gene accounts for under half, and the others remain unexplained. Clone size and the V and J calls come from that table; the DNA yielded D and trimming. This sample gives about 240,000 clones in total; about 89% of them show up just once. The ten most abundant clones make up 4.1% of the sample.

From the germline V gene, CDR1 is MDHEN and CDR2 is SYDVKM. Trimming at the junction amounts to 8 bases on V and 0 bases on J, and the germline ends lie 19 bases apart. The CDR3, from cysteine to phenylalanine, totals 16 residues. The DNA shown is the 48-base CDR3, in frame from base 1. Enrolling through a virtual design, the prospective study's participants ranged in age from roughly 18 to 90 years and lived across 24 United States geographic areas. In the prospective study, participants were assigned to cohorts based on the clinical history participants reported in a screening survey and a study questionnaire. Recovered participants in ImmuneRACE Cohort 3 were defined as having two consecutive negative NP/OP PCR tests, clearance from a healthcare professional, or resolution of symptoms. In the prospective study, mobile phlebotomists collected whole blood, serum and a nasopharyngeal or oropharyngeal swab from each participant. Prospective study participants could optionally give additional blood draws and questionnaires over an approximately 2-month period. Prospective study blood samples were shipped either frozen or at room temperature before DNA extraction.

The data were taken from a study of blood T cell repertoires in COVID-19 (dated by TCRdb to 2018 to 2021). For the study in its entirety: Collaborator samples came from the United States, Italy and Spain and covered acute and convalescent phases of COVID-19. The prospective study material was composed of cDNA or gDNA derived from T cells, B-cell-depleted T cells, or PBMCs. Deeply sampled blood TCRbeta repertoires from subjects exposed to, actively infected with, or recovered from COVID-19 were included in the dataset. The repertoires were released in a freely available public database meant as a resource for research on the immune response to SARS-CoV-2. The samples were drawn from two sources: the first 160 participants of the ongoing ImmuneRACE study, and 1,000 to 1,500 subjects contributed by 6 global collaborators. Sample metadata almost always included a de-identified subject ID, COVID-19 status, age in years and sex. Where HLA class I and class II types were available, the types were taken from metadata supplied by the sample provider, not from assay-based typing.

General findings and caveats noted by the study authors: The amount of clinical and demographic metadata varied by source and participant and was provided uncurated.

The sequence is built from TRBV28 and TRBJ1-2; no D segment can be confidently identified. The TCR was taken from a woman in her twenties or thirties who had recovered from COVID-19. Sequenced sample: PBMCs or T cells enriched from blood (not recorded which). The DNA is as follows: TGTGCCAGCTCCTCAGCGGGGATCTCTACTAACTATGGCTACACCTTC. Its coded protein is CASSSAGISTNYGYTF.